Below are 8 T cell receptor beta chains sequenced from a single sample in a study of OX40 agonist ivuxolimab in advanced cancers. Libraries were made using the immunoSEQ multiplex PCR assay. This is the immuneACCESS table as TCRdb keeps it, with only in-frame sequences that have V and J called. A part of the clones is gone; compared with another copy, unresolved V genes explain less than half, and the rest is unexplained. A total of 55,000 to 60,000 clones appear in this sample, roughly 77% of them only once. 0.75% of the sample is in the top ten clones. Material: CD4+ or CD8+ T cells sorted from blood, obtained in a trial of the OX40 agonist ivuxolimab. These receptor sequences come from an adult with an advanced solid tumor such as melanoma, head and neck, liver or kidney cancer.

This sequence joins TRBV19 and TRBJ2-3; 13 bases align to TRBD2. V was pared by 4 bases and J by 4 bases, with 8 bases of the junction left unmatched. This CDR3 contains 17 residues. The germline V gene encodes CDR1 LNHDA and CDR2 SQIVND (reference sequence). This CDR3 is CASSRASLAGGPDTQYF. The CDR3 DNA follows: TGTGCCAGTAGTAGAGCATCACTAGCGGGGGGGCCAGATACGCAGTATTTT.

This chain uses TRBV5-1 with TRBJ1-3; the match to TRBD1 covers 7 bases. The CDR3 is 18 residues long. J lost 1 base, V lost 0 bases, and 10 bases had no gene match. CDR1 and CDR2 (germline): SGHRS, YFSETQ. CDR3 amino acids: CASSLGPGQVTSGNTIYF. In DNA form, the CDR3 reads TGCGCCAGCAGCTTGGGTCCCGGACAGGTGACTTCTGGAAACACCATATATTTT.

V usage is TRBV29-1 and J usage is TRBJ2-7; possibly TRBD1 or TRBD2 for D (5 bases each). The CDR3 has 11 residues. Germline V gene data show CDR1 as SQVTM and CDR2 as ANQGSEA. V was trimmed by 1 base and J by 6 bases, leaving 7 bases between them. This chain's CDR3 is CSVEGGGEQYF. The CDR3 DNA reads as TGCAGCGTTGAAGGTGGGGGCGAGCAGTACTTC.

This clone has more than one count but fewer than ten. This CDR3 reads CASSLGLSTDTQYF. The CDR3 DNA is TGTGCCAGCAGCTTAGGCCTTAGCACAGATACGCAGTATTTT. The chain has TRBV7-9 and TRBJ2-3; D is ambiguous. V lost 1 base and J lost 0, with 5 bases in between. CDR1 is SEHNR, CDR2 FQNEAQ, per germline (reference sequence). There are 14 residues in the CDR3.

This clone was seen more than once but under ten times. The rearrangement links TRBV18 to TRBJ1-1; D uncertain. The CDR3 spans 13 residues. Deletions cut 1 base from V and 1 base from J, with 4 bases between. Looked up from germline, CDR1 is KGHSH and CDR2 is LQKENI. CDR3 loop: CASSPLRNTEAFF. The CDR3 nucleotides read TGTGCCAGCTCACCACTCCGGAACACTGAAGCTTTCTTT.

This clone was observed a few times. V and J are TRBV19 and TRBJ1-2; 10 bases line up with TRBD1. CDR1 and CDR2 (germline): LNHDA, SQIVND (reference sequence). The CDR3 contains 14 residues. V was pared by 6 bases and J by 8 bases, with 9 bases of the junction left unmatched. The CDR3 DNA sequence: TGTGCCAGTAGCCCCCGGACAGGGGGTAAGGGCTACACCTTC. This codes for CASSPRTGGKGYTF. Full variable domain (rest looked up from reference TRBV19 and TRBJ1-2): DGGITQSPKYLFRKEGQNVTLSCEQNLNHDAMYWYRQDPGQGLRLIYYSQIVNDFQKGDIAEGYSVSREKKESFPLTVTSAQKNPTAFYLCASSPRTGGKGYTFGSGTRLTVV.

This clone was detected only a few times. V usage is TRBV23-1 and J usage is TRBJ2-7, with a possible D match to TRBD1 (5 bases). TRBV23-1 has ORF status, its function being uncertain. Trimming cost V 0 bases and J 2 bases, with 14 bases left between them. CDR3 size: 16 residues. CDR3 nucleotide sequence: TGCGCCAGCAGTCAATCGGGGCAGGGAACCCCCTACGAGCAGTACTTC. Its translation is CASSQSGQGTPYEQYF.

V usage is TRBV19 and J usage is TRBJ1-3; maybe TRBD1 (6 bases). Germline values: CDR1 LNHDA, CDR2 SQIVND (reference sequence). Deletions cut 7 bases from V and 3 bases from J, with 10 bases between. This CDR3 comprises 13 residues. The CDR3 loop is CASTTGYGNTIYF. CDR3 DNA sequence: TGTGCCAGTACTACAGGGTATGGAAACACCATATATTTT.